This section outlines one T cell receptor beta chain sequence together with its context. This record comes from a study of blood T cell repertoires in COVID-19. Produced via immunoSEQ multiplex PCR; TCRdb's table is partial and in-frame only. The data show approximately 290,000 clones, approximately 92% seen once. V lost 0 bases and J lost 4, with 13 bases in between. The CDR3 is made up of 15 amino acids. The germline V gene has CDR1 MNHEY and CDR2 SMNVEV (reference sequence). This clonotype was sampled from a woman in her twenties or thirties who had recovered from COVID-19. This rearrangement joins TRBV27 to TRBJ2-7; D possibly corresponds to TRBD2 (6 bases). Sequencing was carried out using PBMCs or T cells enriched from blood (not recorded which). Written as DNA, the CDR3 is TGTGCCAGCAGTTTATCAGGCCCCGGAGGGTACGAGCAGTACTTC. Translation gives CASSLSGPGGYEQYF.